The clone carrying this T cell receptor beta chain is deemed medium-sized. This sample is part of a study of metastatic and nonmetastatic thyroid tumors. TCRdb redid the clone calls on the PCR reads using MiXCR. In the table there are 25,000 to 35,000 clones, 10% to 14% of which are singletons. Each patient went into thyroid surgery without having received any treatment. This CDR3 has 15 residues. The V and J ends lost 0 bases and 8 bases respectively, with 16 bases between them. The source material was blood. The receptor was isolated from a female donor with papillary thyroid cancer or a benign thyroid nodule (not recorded which). Some clones in this sample may be carry-over from other donors' samples. The V gene is TRBV12-3 or TRBV12-4, the J gene TRBJ1-2; weak D call: TRBD1 (6 bases). This CDR3 reads CASSLAGAARGGYTF. Here the CDR3 DNA reads TGTGCCAGCAGTTTAGCGGGGGCCGCGAGGGGCGGCTACACCTTC.